This is a list of T cell receptor beta chains from one sample in a study of tumor-infiltrating lymphocytes in primary liver carcinoma. Using its own MiXCR run on the multiplex PCR reads, TCRdb lists one record per CDR3 protein. The sample lists approximately 310,000 distinct CDR3 sequences; around three fifths were seen once. Material for sequencing was peripheral blood. The receptors come from a middle-aged man with primary liver carcinoma and hepatitis B virus infection. Both conserved end residues are part of each CDR3. D genes are given only for firm matches. Size is stated for part of the rows, as once, few or many counts, or as a class when the clone is expanded.

J: TRBJ2-6; length: 17; V: TRBV12-3/TRBV12-4; size: many; D: .; CDR3: CASSLTTHLSGANVLTF; DNA: TGTGCCAGCAGCTTAACGACACATCTCTCTGGGGCCAACGTCCTGACTTTC
J: TRBJ1-5; length: 15; V: TRBV6-1; size: many; D: .; CDR3: CASREIQVSNQPQHF; DNA: TGTGCCAGCAGGGAGATACAGGTTAGCAATCAGCCCCAGCATTTT
J: TRBJ2-4; length: 14; V: TRBV7-9; size: .; D: .; CDR3: CASSPLSGDNIQYF; DNA: TGTGCCAGCAGCCCCCTTTCGGGGGATAACATTCAGTACTTC
J: TRBJ2-1; length: 16; V: TRBV11-2; size: .; D: TRBD2; CDR3: CASSLWRTSGYNEQFF; DNA: TGTGCCAGCAGCTTATGGCGGACTAGTGGTTACAATGAGCAGTTCTTC
J: TRBJ2-2; length: 16; V: TRBV5-1; size: once; D: TRBD2; CDR3: CASSPLAGGGTGEPFF; DNA: TGCGCCAGCAGCCCCCTAGCGGGAGGGGGCACCGGGGAGCCGTTTTTT
J: TRBJ2-3; length: 13; V: TRBV11-3; size: .; D: .; CDR3: CASTPRTEDTQYF; DNA: TGTGCCAGCACCCCCCGGACAGAAGATACGCAGTATTTT
J: TRBJ2-2; length: 17; V: TRBV6-4; size: .; D: TRBD2; CDR3: CVSSPGLAGVYTGELFF; DNA: TGTGTCAGTTCCCCGGGACTAGCGGGAGTCTACACCGGGGAGCTGTTTTTT
J: TRBJ2-1; length: 17; V: TRBV5-1; size: .; D: TRBD2; CDR3: CASSPGTSGSWVDEQFF; DNA: TGCGCCAGCAGCCCGGGGACTAGCGGGAGCTGGGTAGATGAGCAGTTCTTC
J: TRBJ2-7; length: 19; V: TRBV29-1; size: .; D: TRBD2; CDR3: CSVSLRETSGRDGSNEQYF; DNA: TGCAGCGTTTCCCTCAGGGAGACTAGCGGGAGGGACGGGTCCAACGAGCAGTACTTC
J: TRBJ2-1; length: 14; V: TRBV5-1; size: few; D: .; CDR3: CANSLAVGIDEQFF; DNA: TGCGCCAACAGCTTGGCAGTCGGTATCGATGAGCAGTTCTTC